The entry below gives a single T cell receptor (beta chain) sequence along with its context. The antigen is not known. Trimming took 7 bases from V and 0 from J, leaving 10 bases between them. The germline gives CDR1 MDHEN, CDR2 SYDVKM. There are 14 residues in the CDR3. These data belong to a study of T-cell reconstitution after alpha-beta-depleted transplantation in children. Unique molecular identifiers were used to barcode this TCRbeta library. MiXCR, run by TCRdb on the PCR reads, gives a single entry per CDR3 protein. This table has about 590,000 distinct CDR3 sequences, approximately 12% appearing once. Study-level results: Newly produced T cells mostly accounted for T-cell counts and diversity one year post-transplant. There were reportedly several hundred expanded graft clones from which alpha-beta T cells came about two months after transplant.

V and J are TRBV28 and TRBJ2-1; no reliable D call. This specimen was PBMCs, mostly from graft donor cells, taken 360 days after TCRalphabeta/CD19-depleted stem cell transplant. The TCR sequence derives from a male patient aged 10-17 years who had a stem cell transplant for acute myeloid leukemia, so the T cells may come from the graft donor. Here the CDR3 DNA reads TGTGCCAGCAATTCTCCCTACTCCTACAATGAGCAGTTCTTC. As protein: CASNSPYSYNEQFF.